The 24 T cell receptor beta chains presented below share a single source sample, sequenced in a study of blood T cell repertoires in COVID-19. Profiling relied on immunoSEQ multiplex PCR, and the TCRdb table lists in-frame clones only, not all of them. The table has 220,000 or so clones, approximately 80% seen once; the top ten hold about 3.4%. Material: PBMCs or T cells enriched from blood (not recorded which). The receptors originated from an older woman who had recovered from COVID-19.

The J gene is TRBJ1-1, the V gene TRBV18; no clear D. The CDR3 contains 15 residues. The germline CDR1 and CDR2 sequences are KGHSH and LQKENI. V lost 3 bases and J lost 4, with 15 bases in between. The CDR3 sequence: CASSPIPREGTEAFF. Written as DNA, the CDR3 is TGTGCCAGCTCACCTATCCCGAGGGAGGGCACTGAAGCTTTCTTT.

The rearrangement uses TRBV6-5 and TRBJ2-2, with TRBD1 matching 8 bases. This CDR3 is built from 15 residues. Germline loops: CDR1 MNHEY, CDR2 SVGAGI. J lost 2 bases, V lost 5 bases, and 4 bases had no gene match. The CDR3 is CASSPDRVNTGELFF. The CDR3 coding sequence is TGTGCCAGCAGTCCGGACAGGGTCAACACCGGGGAGCTGTTTTTT.

The V gene is TRBV21-1, the J gene TRBJ1-3. TRBV21-1 is recorded as a pseudogene. The CDR3 is 15 residues long. The CDR3 DNA follows: TGTGCCATACTGCGCCTAGTAATCCCGGCTTCGTCCATATATTTT. Translation: CAILRLVIPASSIYF.

The CDR3 DNA is TGTGCCAGCAGCGCCGGACAGGGACGATTTGAAAAACTGTTTTTT. This encodes CASSAGQGRFEKLFF. The V gene is TRBV9, the J gene TRBJ1-4; 8 bases fit TRBD1. CDR3 size: 15 residues. V lost 3 bases to trimming and J lost 7 bases; unmatched junction nucleotides: 8. Germline assignment: CDR1 SGDLS and CDR2 YYNGEE.

About this clone itself: Other DNA sequences of this sample code for an identical CDR3. The chain links TRBV6-5 to TRBJ1-2; D is perhaps TRBD1 (6 bases). CDR1 and CDR2 from the germline V gene are MNHEY and SVGAGI. The CDR3 sequence is 15 residues long. Trimming cost V 5 bases and J 4 bases, with 17 bases left between them. DNA for the CDR3: TGTGCCAGCAGTCCGACAGGAGGACGTTCCTATGGCTACACCTTC. Protein: CASSPTGGRSYGYTF.

The chain uses TRBV7-5 and TRBJ1-2; the table's D call, TRBD1, has no DNA check behind it. TRBV7-5 is described as a pseudogene. This CDR3 is built from 14 residues. CDR3 loop: CVRSSPGQIYGYTF. The CDR3 DNA follows: TGTGTCAGAAGCTCGCCGGGACAGATCTATGGCTACACCTTC.

This clone was recorded once. This chain joins TRBV19 and TRBJ2-4; a possible D gene is TRBD1 (5 bases). The CDR3 has 15 amino acids. Trimming left V 5 bases short and J 1 base short, with 12 bases between. Germline V gives CDR1 LNHDA, CDR2 SQIVND (reference sequence). CDR3 nucleotide sequence: TGTGCCAGTAGTCACAGGACGAACGCCAAAAACATTCAGTACTTC. Translation: CASSHRTNAKNIQYF. The complete variable domain, with remaining parts taken from reference TRBV19 and TRBJ2-4, reads DGGITQSPKYLFRKEGQNVTLSCEQNLNHDAMYWYRQDPGQGLRLIYYSQIVNDFQKGDIAEGYSVSREKKESFPLTVTSAQKNPTAFYLCASSHRTNAKNIQYFGAGTRLSVL.

This rearrangement joins TRBV2 to TRBJ1-6, with TRBD1 as a possible D gene (6 bases). The CDR3 length is 15 residues. Germline loops: CDR1 SNHLY, CDR2 FYNNEI. Trimming left V 7 bases short and J 7 bases short, with 17 bases between. The CDR3 here is CASNQEGHSNSPLHF. DNA of the CDR3: TGTGCCAGCAACCAAGAGGGACACTCGAATTCACCCCTCCACTTT.

The chain links TRBV7-2 to TRBJ2-7; 7 nucleotides agree with TRBD1. This CDR3 region has 14 residues. The ends lost 2 bases at V and 3 bases at J; junction bases unmatched: 4. Germline assignment: CDR1 SGHTA and CDR2 FQGNSA. CDR3 protein: CASSLWTGLYEQYF. The CDR3, as DNA: TGTGCCAGCAGCTTATGGACAGGACTCTACGAGCAGTACTTC.

V gene TRBV18 combines with J gene TRBJ2-2, with D maybe TRBD1 (6 bases). In germline, CDR1 is KGHSH, CDR2 LQKENI. This CDR3 spans 17 amino acids. V was cut by 4 bases and J by 0 bases, with 15 bases left in between. CDR3: CASSRLSGTTNTGELFF. CDR3 nucleotides: TGTGCCAGCTCACGATTATCCGGGACAACGAACACCGGGGAGCTGTTTTTT.

The chain recombines TRBV5-6 with TRBJ1-2; D is undetermined. Germline V lookup: CDR1 SGHDT, CDR2 YYEEEE. The V end was cut by 0 bases, the J end by 4 bases, with 19 bases between. The CDR3 covers 17 residues. The CDR3 bases are TGTGCCAGCAGCTTGGATGGAGGACTTCACTCCCTCTATGGCTACACCTTC. Its protein is CASSLDGGLHSLYGYTF.

The V and J genes are TRBV2 and TRBJ1-2; 7 nucleotides line up with TRBD1. CDR1 and CDR2 from the germline V gene are SNHLY and FYNNEI. The CDR3 covers 14 residues. Losses at the gene ends were 4 bases for V and 4 bases for J; bases not matched to a gene: 6. The CDR3 loop is CASSARPGGYGYTF. For the CDR3, the DNA is TGTGCCAGCAGTGCCCGCCCAGGGGGCTATGGCTACACCTTC.

The rearrangement uses TRBV11-2 and TRBJ1-1; D is uncertain. Germline V gene sequence: CDR1 SGHAT, CDR2 FQNNGV. The ends were cut back, 6 bases at V and 5 bases at J, with 19 bases in the middle. The CDR3 extends over 15 amino acids. The CDR3 nucleotides are TGTGCCAGCAGTCTACCTCCAGCGGGGTCGACTGAAGCTTTCTTT. It yields the protein CASSLPPAGSTEAFF.

The chain couples TRBV5-1 to TRBJ2-3; D might be TRBD2 (6 bases). The germline gives CDR1 SGHRS, CDR2 YFSETQ. This CDR3 region has 14 residues. The ends were cut back, 1 base at V and 4 bases at J, with 10 bases in the middle. The CDR3 here is CASSLPQRADTQYF. The CDR3 region has the DNA TGCGCCAGCAGCTTGCCACAGCGGGCAGATACGCAGTATTTT.

This clone showed up just a few times. The CDR3 DNA reads as TGTGCCAGCAGCTACGCCTTAGTAGGGACAGGGAGTTCACCCCTCCACTTT. It encodes CASSYALVGTGSSPLHF. The chain links TRBV5-4 to TRBJ1-6; 9 nucleotides align to TRBD1. Germline V gene data show CDR1 as SGHNT and CDR2 as YYREEE (reference sequence). There are 17 residues in the CDR3. Trimming took 3 bases from V and 9 from J; bases not matched to a gene: 13.

The chain uses TRBV4-2 and TRBJ2-2; weak D call: TRBD2 (5 bases). From germline, CDR1 is LGHNA and CDR2 YNFKEQ. This CDR3 has 14 residues. Deletions cut 3 bases from V and 3 bases from J, with 8 bases between. The CDR3: CASSQRGYTGELFF. The CDR3 bases are TGTGCCAGCAGCCAGCGCGGGTACACCGGGGAGCTGTTTTTT.

This clone was recorded once. This sequence joins TRBV4-1 and TRBJ1-3; maybe TRBD1 (6 bases). This CDR3 region has 16 residues. V lost 1 base and J 1 base, leaving 11 bases between the germline ends. Germline V gene data show CDR1 as MGHRA and CDR2 as YSYEKL. Here the CDR3 reads CASSQGTGFSGNTIYF. Written as DNA, the CDR3 is TGCGCCAGCAGCCAAGGAACAGGGTTTTCTGGAAACACCATATATTTT.

This clone was observed once. This chain connects TRBV3-1 (or the pseudogene TRBV3-2) to TRBJ2-2, with 8 bases aligning to TRBD2. The germline gives CDR1 LGHDT, CDR2 YNNKEL (reference sequence). The junction had 10 bases not matched to a gene; V was cut back by 2 bases and J by 2 bases. The length of the CDR3 is 18 residues. The CDR3 sequence is CASSQRSGAGPNTGELFF. Written as DNA, the CDR3 is TGTGCCAGCAGCCAACGTAGCGGGGCAGGGCCTAACACCGGGGAGCTGTTTTTT.

Concerning this clone itself: Relative to the germline gene, one junction end is altered; a read error may explain this. V and J are TRBV19 and TRBJ2-1; TRBD2 agrees at 11 bases. This CDR3 comprises 16 residues. CDR1 is LNHDA, CDR2 SQIVND, per germline (reference sequence). The CDR3: CASRIAGGSSYNEQFF. CDR3 DNA: TGTGCCAGTAGAATAGCGGGGGGGTCCTCCTACAATGAGCAGTTCTTC.

This rearrangement joins TRBV12-5 to TRBJ2-7; no firm D call. Germline CDR1 LGHNT, CDR2 FRNRAP. The CDR3 totals 13 residues. Trimming shortened V by 0 bases and J by 2 bases, and 5 bases separated the two germline ends. CDR3 sequence: CASGLVPAYEQYF. CDR3 DNA sequence: TGTGCTAGTGGTTTGGTTCCGGCCTACGAGCAGTACTTC.

The chain links TRBV30 to TRBJ1-1; weak D call: TRBD1 (6 bases). Between the trimmed V and J ends, which lost 5 bases and 4 bases, there was a span of 11 bases. The CDR3 totals 12 residues. Per the germline V gene, CDR1 is GTSNPN and CDR2 is SVGIG (reference sequence). The CDR3 bases are TGTGCCTGGGGGAAACAGGGCACTGAAGCTTTCTTT. Its protein is CAWGKQGTEAFF.

This clone turned up a few times. This rearrangement joins TRBV7-2 to TRBJ1-5; TRBD1 agrees at 8 bases. With 5 bases clipped from V and 1 base from J, the junction kept 4 bases outside the gene matches. This CDR3 comprises 15 residues. Germline V gives CDR1 SGHTA, CDR2 FQGNSA. CDR3 region: CASSTGQGSNQPQHF. The DNA for the CDR3 is TGTGCCAGCAGCACCGGACAGGGCAGCAATCAGCCCCAGCATTTT.

This rearrangement joins TRBV5-1 to TRBJ2-7; weak D call: TRBD2 (7 bases). The CDR3 loop spans 15 amino acids. The germline V and J ends were trimmed by 4 bases and 5 bases, with 19 bases remaining between them. Germline CDR1 and CDR2: SGHRS and YFSETQ. CDR3 amino acids: CASSQGGSGSHEQYF. Here the CDR3 DNA reads TGCGCCAGCAGCCAAGGGGGTAGCGGGTCTCACGAGCAGTACTTC.

This clone has only a few counts. The V and J genes are TRBV19 and TRBJ1-1; D is unresolved. CDR1 and CDR2 (germline): LNHDA, SQIVND (reference sequence). The V end lost 7 bases, the J end lost 6 bases, and 21 bases lay between the germline ends. The CDR3 is 15 amino acids. Here the CDR3 reads CASIPKARVTSEAFF. The CDR3, as DNA: TGTGCCAGTATCCCCAAAGCCCGTGTCACGTCTGAAGCTTTCTTT.